These T cell receptor beta chains were read from a single sample in a study of shared clonotypes between healthy human individuals. Measured with immunoSEQ multiplex PCR; TCRdb has only the in-frame clones, and not every one. The sample consists of fewer than 130,000 clones, about 72% of them appearing once. Sequencing was carried out using memory CD8+ T cells sorted from blood. The receptors stem from a woman aged 25 to 39 in good health. Each CDR3 is given with its conserved first and last residue. Each record gives: J gene, D gene, V gene, clone size, CDR3 protein, CDR3 DNA. The D gene is left open where the match is weak. Clone size is stated in some rows and not others, as once, few, many or a class when expanded.

J: TRBJ1-1
D: NA
V: TRBV6-1
size: NA
CDR3: CASSAPTMNTEAFF
DNA: TGTGCCAGCAGTGCGCCGACAATGAACACTGAAGCTTTCTTT

J: TRBJ2-5
D: NA
V: TRBV30
size: NA
CDR3: CAWSGAGLSPQYF
DNA: TGTGCCTGGAGTGGAGCAGGGTTGAGCCCCCAGTACTTC

J: TRBJ2-4
D: NA
V: TRBV28
size: NA
CDR3: CASSSRYSGRIAKNIQYF
DNA: TGTGCCAGCAGCTCACGATATAGCGGAAGAATAGCCAAAAACATTCAGTACTTC

J: TRBJ2-7
D: NA
V: TRBV7-3
size: NA
CDR3: CASSPRRAIREQYF
DNA: TGTGCCAGCAGCCCACGCAGGGCCATAAGGGAGCAGTACTTC

J: TRBJ1-2
D: NA
V: TRBV4-2
size: NA
CDR3: CASSLIRGYGYTF
DNA: TGTGCCAGCAGCCTGATCAGGGGTTATGGCTACACCTTC

J: TRBJ1-4
D: TRBD1
V: TRBV5-1
size: NA
CDR3: CASSRGDRDNEKLFF
DNA: TGCGCCAGCAGCCGAGGGGACAGAGATAATGAAAAACTGTTTTTT

J: TRBJ2-5
D: NA
V: TRBV25-1
size: NA
CDR3: CASSESDSQYF
DNA: TGTGCCAGCAGTGAATCTGACAGCCAGTACTTC

J: TRBJ2-3
D: TRBD2
V: TRBV6-4
size: NA
CDR3: CASSDSASGTTDTQYF
DNA: TGTGCCAGCAGTGACTCGGCTAGCGGCACCACAGATACGCAGTATTTT

J: TRBJ2-3
D: NA
V: TRBV27
size: few
CDR3: CASSFRGQDTQYF
DNA: TGTGCCAGCAGTTTCAGGGGTCAAGATACGCAGTATTTT

J: TRBJ2-7
D: NA
V: TRBV6-1
size: NA
CDR3: CASSYRDGDSYEQYF
DNA: TGTGCCAGCAGCTATCGGGACGGAGACTCCTACGAGCAGTACTTC

J: TRBJ2-1
D: TRBD2
V: TRBV10-3
size: many
CDR3: CAISGPGTSGSFYNEQFF
DNA: TGTGCCATCAGTGGTCCCGGGACTAGCGGGAGTTTTTACAATGAGCAGTTCTTC

J: TRBJ2-3
D: NA
V: TRBV7-9
size: NA
CDR3: CASSLDNTDTQYF
DNA: TGTGCCAGCAGCTTAGACAACACAGATACGCAGTATTTT

J: TRBJ1-5
D: NA
V: TRBV4-1
size: NA
CDR3: CASSPGPLQNYQPQHF
DNA: TGCGCCAGCAGCCCGGGACCCCTGCAGAATTATCAGCCCCAGCATTTT

J: TRBJ2-3
D: NA
V: TRBV6-5
size: NA
CDR3: CASSYSDRTTDTQYF
DNA: TGTGCCAGCAGTTACTCCGACAGGACCACAGATACGCAGTATTTT

J: TRBJ2-2
D: NA
V: TRBV5-1
size: NA
CDR3: CASSRSRDELGELFF
DNA: TGCGCCAGCAGCCGGTCCCGTGATGAACTGGGGGAGCTGTTTTTT

J: TRBJ2-1
D: NA
V: TRBV6-4
size: NA
CDR3: CASSVDSPNEQFF
DNA: TGTGCCAGCAGTGTCGATTCCCCCAATGAGCAGTTCTTC

J: TRBJ2-7
D: NA
V: TRBV28
size: once
CDR3: CASTLARGGGREQYF
DNA: TGTGCCAGCACTCTGGCCCGAGGAGGTGGTCGCGAGCAGTACTTC

J: TRBJ1-4
D: NA
V: TRBV5-1
size: once
CDR3: CASSLSGGEKLFF
DNA: TGCGCCAGCAGCTTGTCGGGCGGGGAAAAACTGTTTTTT

J: TRBJ2-2
D: TRBD2
V: TRBV4-2
size: NA
CDR3: CASSQEAGGVTGELFF
DNA: TGTGCCAGCAGCCAAGAAGCGGGAGGGGTGACCGGGGAGCTGTTTTTT

J: TRBJ2-7
D: TRBD2
V: TRBV5-4
size: NA
CDR3: CASSLAETSGSVFSYEQYF
DNA: TGTGCCAGCAGCTTGGCCGAGACTAGCGGAAGTGTTTTCTCCTACGAGCAGTACTTC

J: TRBJ1-3
D: NA
V: TRBV11-2
size: once
CDR3: CASSLSGYRSGNTIYF
DNA: TGTGCCAGCAGCTTATCAGGGTATCGTTCCGGAAACACCATATATTTT

J: TRBJ2-5
D: NA
V: TRBV5-4
size: few
CDR3: CASSHQGLYQETQYF
DNA: TGTGCCAGCAGCCATCAGGGACTCTACCAAGAGACCCAGTACTTC

J: TRBJ1-1
D: TRBD1
V: TRBV6-6
size: medium-sized
CDR3: CASSAGQGDAFF
DNA: TGTGCCAGCAGTGCGGGACAGGGTGACGCTTTCTTT

J: TRBJ1-2
D: NA
V: TRBV7-9
size: NA
CDR3: CASSFPRLQHSYGYTF
DNA: TGTGCCAGCAGCTTCCCGAGGTTGCAGCATTCCTATGGCTACACCTTC

J: TRBJ1-5
D: NA
V: TRBV4-1
size: NA
CDR3: CASSLMDSRNQPQHF
DNA: TGCGCCAGCAGCCTCATGGACTCTAGGAATCAGCCCCAGCATTTT

J: TRBJ2-1
D: TRBD1
V: TRBV25-1
size: NA
CDR3: CASSDPGQGTYNEQFF
DNA: TGTGCCAGCAGTGATCCGGGACAGGGGACTTACAATGAGCAGTTCTTC

J: TRBJ2-5
D: NA
V: TRBV6-1
size: NA
CDR3: CASSGSGETQYF
DNA: TGTGCCAGCTCGGGCAGCGGGGAGACCCAGTACTTC

J: TRBJ2-7
D: TRBD1
V: TRBV6-6
size: NA
CDR3: CASSYKSRGQDYEQYF
DNA: TGTGCCAGCAGTTACAAATCTAGAGGACAGGACTACGAGCAGTACTTC

J: TRBJ1-2
D: NA
V: TRBV5-1
size: NA
CDR3: CASSLLAPPRYGYTF
DNA: TGCGCCAGCAGCCTGTTGGCACCGCCTCGGTATGGCTACACCTTC

J: TRBJ2-2
D: NA
V: TRBV14
size: NA
CDR3: CASSQVVGGGPAGELFF
DNA: TGTGCCAGCAGCCAAGTCGTAGGGGGAGGTCCGGCCGGGGAGCTGTTTTTT

J: TRBJ2-7
D: NA
V: TRBV5-1
size: NA
CDR3: CASSSWTAFGEQYF
DNA: TGCGCCAGCAGCTCCTGGACCGCATTCGGGGAGCAGTACTTC

J: TRBJ2-7
D: NA
V: TRBV4-2
size: NA
CDR3: CASSPEGSYEQYF
DNA: TGTGCCAGCAGCCCCGAGGGCTCCTACGAGCAGTACTTC

J: TRBJ2-3
D: TRBD2
V: TRBV28
size: many
CDR3: CASSFAGGSSPFTDTQYF
DNA: TGTGCCAGCAGTTTCGCCGGCGGGAGTTCCCCCTTCACAGATACGCAGTATTTT

J: TRBJ2-7
D: TRBD2
V: TRBV13
size: many
CDR3: CASRGLAGGTYEQYF
DNA: TGTGCCAGCCGCGGACTAGCGGGAGGAACCTACGAGCAGTACTTC

J: TRBJ1-3
D: NA
V: TRBV30
size: NA
CDR3: CAWSSGARHTIYF
DNA: TGTGCCTGGAGTTCAGGGGCTCGACACACCATATATTTT

J: TRBJ1-1
D: NA
V: TRBV5-5
size: once
CDR3: CASSLRQVGLMNTEAFF
DNA: TGTGCCAGCAGCCTGAGACAAGTGGGGCTGATGAACACTGAAGCTTTCTTT

J: TRBJ2-5
D: NA
V: TRBV27
size: NA
CDR3: CASSYLDRQETQYF
DNA: TGTGCCAGCAGTTACCTGGACCGCCAAGAGACCCAGTACTTC

J: TRBJ2-7
D: NA
V: TRBV7-2
size: NA
CDR3: CASSLGYGLELDYEQYF
DNA: TGTGCCAGCAGCTTAGGGTACGGGCTCGAACTCGACTACGAGCAGTACTTC

J: TRBJ2-3
D: TRBD2
V: TRBV9
size: NA
CDR3: CASSGEGDTQYF
DNA: TGTGCCAGCAGCGGGGAGGGAGATACGCAGTATTTT

J: TRBJ2-3
D: TRBD2
V: TRBV6-4
size: many
CDR3: CASSEVAGVTDTQYF
DNA: TGTGCCAGCAGTGAAGTAGCGGGAGTCACAGATACGCAGTATTTT

J: TRBJ2-2
D: NA
V: TRBV5-1
size: NA
CDR3: CASSFSGIAGELFF
DNA: TGCGCCAGCAGCTTCTCAGGGATCGCCGGGGAGCTGTTTTTT

J: TRBJ2-7
D: NA
V: TRBV4-2
size: NA
CDR3: CASSQDVADYEQYF
DNA: TGTGCCAGCAGCCAAGATGTGGCGGATTACGAGCAGTACTTC

J: TRBJ2-7
D: NA
V: TRBV25-1
size: NA
CDR3: CASSEGVRGVYEQYF
DNA: TGTGCCAGCAGTGAAGGCGTCAGGGGAGTCTACGAGCAGTACTTC

J: TRBJ2-5
D: TRBD2
V: TRBV10-1
size: NA
CDR3: CASSELGAGENQETQYF
DNA: TGCGCCAGCAGCGAGCTAGGGGCGGGGGAGAATCAAGAGACCCAGTACTTC

J: TRBJ2-6
D: TRBD2
V: TRBV25-1
size: few
CDR3: CASSEGGGPGRANVLTF
DNA: TGTGCCAGCAGTGAAGGGGGGGGTCCGGGAAGGGCCAACGTCCTGACTTTC

J: TRBJ2-3
D: NA
V: TRBV19
size: NA
CDR3: CASSIWTGGDTQYF
DNA: TGTGCCAGTAGTATATGGACCGGCGGAGATACGCAGTATTTT